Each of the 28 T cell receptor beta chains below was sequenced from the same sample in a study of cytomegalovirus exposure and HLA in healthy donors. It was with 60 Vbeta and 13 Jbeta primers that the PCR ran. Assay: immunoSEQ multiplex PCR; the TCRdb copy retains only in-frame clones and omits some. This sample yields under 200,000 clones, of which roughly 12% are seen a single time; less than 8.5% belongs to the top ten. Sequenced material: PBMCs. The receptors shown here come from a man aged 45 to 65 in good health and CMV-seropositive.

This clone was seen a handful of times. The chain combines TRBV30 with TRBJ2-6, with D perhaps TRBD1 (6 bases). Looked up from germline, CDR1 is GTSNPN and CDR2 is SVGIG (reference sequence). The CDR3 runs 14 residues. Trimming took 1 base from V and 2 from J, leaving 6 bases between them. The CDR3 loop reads CAWSEGAGANVLTF. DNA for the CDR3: TGTGCCTGGAGTGAGGGGGCTGGGGCCAACGTCCTGACTTTC. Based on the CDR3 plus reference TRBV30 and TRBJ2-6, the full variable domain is SQTIHQWPATLVQPVGSPLSLECTVEGTSNPNLYWYRQAAGRGLQLLFYSVGIGQISSEVPQNLSASRPQDRQFILSSKKLLLSDSGFYLCAWSEGAGANVLTFGAGSRLTVL.

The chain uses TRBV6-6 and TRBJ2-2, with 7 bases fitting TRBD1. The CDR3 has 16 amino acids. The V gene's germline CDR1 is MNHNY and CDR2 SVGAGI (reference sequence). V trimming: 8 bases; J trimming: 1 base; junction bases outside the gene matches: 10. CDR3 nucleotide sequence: TGTGCCAGCGGGGCTAGGGACAGCGAGAACACCGGGGAGCTGTTTTTT. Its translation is CASGARDSENTGELFF.

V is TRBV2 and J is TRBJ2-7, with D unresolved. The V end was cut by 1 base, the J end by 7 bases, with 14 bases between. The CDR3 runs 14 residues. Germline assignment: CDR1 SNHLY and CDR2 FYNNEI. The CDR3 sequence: CASSEGAALREQYV. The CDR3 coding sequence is TGTGCCAGCAGTGAAGGGGCAGCCTTGAGGGAGCAGTACGTC.

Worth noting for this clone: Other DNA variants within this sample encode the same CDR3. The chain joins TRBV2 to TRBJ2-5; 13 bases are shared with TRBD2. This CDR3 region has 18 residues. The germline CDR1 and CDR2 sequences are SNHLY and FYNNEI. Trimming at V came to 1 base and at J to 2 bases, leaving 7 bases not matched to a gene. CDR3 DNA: TGTGCCAGCAGTGAAGGTCGGACTAGCGGGGGACTACAAGAGACCCAGTACTTC. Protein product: CASSEGRTSGGLQETQYF. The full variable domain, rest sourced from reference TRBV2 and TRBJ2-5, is EPEVTQTPSHQVTQMGQEVILRCVPISNHLYFYWYRQILGQKVEFLVSFYNNEISEKSEIFDDQFSVERPDGSNFTLKIRSTKLEDSAMYFCASSEGRTSGGLQETQYFGPGTRLLVL.

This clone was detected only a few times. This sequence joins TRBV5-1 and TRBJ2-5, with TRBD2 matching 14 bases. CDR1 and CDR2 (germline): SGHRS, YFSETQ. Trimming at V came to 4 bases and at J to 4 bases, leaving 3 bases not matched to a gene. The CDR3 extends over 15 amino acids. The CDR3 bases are TGCGCCAGCAGCAAGGGACTAGCGGGGGTAGAGACCCAGTACTTC. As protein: CASSKGLAGVETQYF.

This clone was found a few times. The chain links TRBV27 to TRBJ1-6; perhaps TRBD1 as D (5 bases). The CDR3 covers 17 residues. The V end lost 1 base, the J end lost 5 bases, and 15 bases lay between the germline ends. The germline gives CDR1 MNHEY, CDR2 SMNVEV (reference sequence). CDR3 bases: TGTGCCAGCAGTTTATGGGGCAGGAAGGTTAATAATTCACCCCTCCACTTT. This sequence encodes CASSLWGRKVNNSPLHF.

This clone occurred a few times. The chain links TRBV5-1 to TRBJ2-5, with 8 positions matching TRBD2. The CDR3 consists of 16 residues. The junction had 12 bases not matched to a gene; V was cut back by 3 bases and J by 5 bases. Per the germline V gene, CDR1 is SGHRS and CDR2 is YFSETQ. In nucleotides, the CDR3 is TGCGCCAGCAGCTCATCCGGGACTAGTGGTTGGGAGACCCAGTACTTC. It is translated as CASSSSGTSGWETQYF.

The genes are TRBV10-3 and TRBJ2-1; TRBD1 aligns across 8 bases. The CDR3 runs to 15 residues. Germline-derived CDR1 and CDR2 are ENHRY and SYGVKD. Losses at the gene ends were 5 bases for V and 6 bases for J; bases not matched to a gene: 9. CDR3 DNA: TGTGCCATCAGTAAGCAGGACCAGGGGGCCAATGAGCAGTTCTTC. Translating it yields CAISKQDQGANEQFF.

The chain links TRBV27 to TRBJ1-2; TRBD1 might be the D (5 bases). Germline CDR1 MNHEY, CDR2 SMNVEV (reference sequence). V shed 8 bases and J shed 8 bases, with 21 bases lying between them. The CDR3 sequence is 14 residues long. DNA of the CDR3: TGTGCCAGCTCTCAGGGCCCAGGAATCAGGGGCTACACCTTC. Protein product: CASSQGPGIRGYTF.

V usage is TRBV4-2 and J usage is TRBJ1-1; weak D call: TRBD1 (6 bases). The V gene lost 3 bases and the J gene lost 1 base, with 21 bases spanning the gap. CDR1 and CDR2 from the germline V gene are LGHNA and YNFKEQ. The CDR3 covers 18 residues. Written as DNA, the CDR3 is TGTGCCAGCAGCCACAATCGGGACACTTTTGGAGGGAACACTGAAGCTTTCTTT. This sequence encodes CASSHNRDTFGGNTEAFF.

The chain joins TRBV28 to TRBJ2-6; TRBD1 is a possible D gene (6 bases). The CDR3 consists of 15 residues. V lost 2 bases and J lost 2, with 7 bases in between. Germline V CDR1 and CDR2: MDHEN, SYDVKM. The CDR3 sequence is CASSLAGAGANVLTF. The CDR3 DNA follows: TGTGCCAGCAGTTTAGCAGGGGCTGGGGCCAACGTCCTGACTTTC.

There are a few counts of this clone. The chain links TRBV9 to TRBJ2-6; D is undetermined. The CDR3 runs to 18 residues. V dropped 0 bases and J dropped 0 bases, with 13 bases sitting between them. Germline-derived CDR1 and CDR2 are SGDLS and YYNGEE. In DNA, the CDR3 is TGTGCCAGCAGCGTAGCTACCCAGGTCTCCTCTGGGGCCAACGTCCTGACTTTC. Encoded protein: CASSVATQVSSGANVLTF.

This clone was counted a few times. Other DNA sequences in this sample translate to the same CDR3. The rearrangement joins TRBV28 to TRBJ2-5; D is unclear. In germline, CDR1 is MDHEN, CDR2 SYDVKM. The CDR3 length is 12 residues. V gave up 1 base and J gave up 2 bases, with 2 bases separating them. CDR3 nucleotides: TGTGCCAGCAGTTTATTACAAGAGACCCAGTACTTC. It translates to CASSLLQETQYF.

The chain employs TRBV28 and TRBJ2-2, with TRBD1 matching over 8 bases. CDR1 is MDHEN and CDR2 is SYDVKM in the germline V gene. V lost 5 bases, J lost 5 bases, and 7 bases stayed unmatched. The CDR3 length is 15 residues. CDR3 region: CASSQRQGWTGELFF. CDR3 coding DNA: TGTGCCAGCAGTCAAAGACAGGGGTGGACCGGGGAGCTGTTTTTT.

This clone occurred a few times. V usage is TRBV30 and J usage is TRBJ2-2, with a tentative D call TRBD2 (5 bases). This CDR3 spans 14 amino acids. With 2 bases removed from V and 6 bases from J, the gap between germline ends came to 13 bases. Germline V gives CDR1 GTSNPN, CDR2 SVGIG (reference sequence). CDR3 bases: TGTGCCTGGAGTCCTACCCTCGGGGCCGGGGAGCTGTTTTTT. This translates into CAWSPTLGAGELFF.

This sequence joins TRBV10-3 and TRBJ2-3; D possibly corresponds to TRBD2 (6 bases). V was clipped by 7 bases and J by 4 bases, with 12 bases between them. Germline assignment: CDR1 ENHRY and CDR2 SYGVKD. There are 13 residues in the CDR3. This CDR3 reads CAITREVPDTQYF. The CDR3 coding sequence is TGTGCCATCACCAGGGAGGTCCCAGATACGCAGTATTTT.

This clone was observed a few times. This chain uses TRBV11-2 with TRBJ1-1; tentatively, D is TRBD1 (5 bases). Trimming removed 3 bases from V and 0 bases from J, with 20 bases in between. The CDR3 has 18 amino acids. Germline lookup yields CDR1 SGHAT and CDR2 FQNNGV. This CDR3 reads CASSFHLRRGQLNTEAFF. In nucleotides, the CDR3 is TGTGCCAGCAGCTTCCATCTTCGTAGGGGTCAATTGAACACTGAAGCTTTCTTT.

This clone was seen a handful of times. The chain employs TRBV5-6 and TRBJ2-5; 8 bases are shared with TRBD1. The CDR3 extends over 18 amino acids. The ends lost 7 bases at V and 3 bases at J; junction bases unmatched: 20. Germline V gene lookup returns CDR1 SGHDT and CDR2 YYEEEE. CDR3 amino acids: CASGANRGWIGIEETQYF. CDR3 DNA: TGTGCCAGCGGGGCGAACAGGGGGTGGATCGGGATAGAAGAGACCCAGTACTTC.

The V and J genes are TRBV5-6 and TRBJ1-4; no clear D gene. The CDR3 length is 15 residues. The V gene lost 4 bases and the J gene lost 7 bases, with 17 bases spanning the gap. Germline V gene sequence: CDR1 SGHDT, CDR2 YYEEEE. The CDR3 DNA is TGTGCCAGCAGCCCCGGGGAACGGGGTATTGAAAAACTGTTTTTT. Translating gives CASSPGERGIEKLFF.

This chain's CDR3 is CASSQPGSTDTQYF. For the CDR3, the DNA is TGCGCCAGCAGCCAGCCGGGAAGCACAGATACGCAGTATTTT. The chain links TRBV5-1 to TRBJ2-3, with a tentative D call TRBD2 (5 bases). The CDR3 is 14 amino acids. V was shortened by 4 bases and J by 0 bases, with 9 bases between the two germline ends. CDR1 is SGHRS, CDR2 YFSETQ, per germline.

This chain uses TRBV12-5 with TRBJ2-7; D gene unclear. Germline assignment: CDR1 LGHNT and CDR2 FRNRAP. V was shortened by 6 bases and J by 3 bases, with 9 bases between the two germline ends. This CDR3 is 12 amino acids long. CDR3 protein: CASGPIVYEQYF. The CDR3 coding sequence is TGTGCTAGTGGCCCCATAGTCTACGAGCAGTACTTC.

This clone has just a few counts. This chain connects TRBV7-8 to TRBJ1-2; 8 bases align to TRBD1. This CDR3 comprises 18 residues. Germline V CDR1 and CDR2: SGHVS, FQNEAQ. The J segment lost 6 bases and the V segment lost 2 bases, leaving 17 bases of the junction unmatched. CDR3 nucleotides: TGTGCCAGCAGCTTAAGGATTCCCCTCCGGGACAGGTCTAATGGCTACACCTTC. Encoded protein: CASSLRIPLRDRSNGYTF. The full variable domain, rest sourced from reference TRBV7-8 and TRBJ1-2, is GAGVSQSPRYKVAKRGQDVALRCDPISGHVSLFWYQQALGQGPEFLTYFQNEAQLDKSGLPSDRFFAERPEGSVSTLKIQRTQQEDSAVYLCASSLRIPLRDRSNGYTFGSGTRLTVV.

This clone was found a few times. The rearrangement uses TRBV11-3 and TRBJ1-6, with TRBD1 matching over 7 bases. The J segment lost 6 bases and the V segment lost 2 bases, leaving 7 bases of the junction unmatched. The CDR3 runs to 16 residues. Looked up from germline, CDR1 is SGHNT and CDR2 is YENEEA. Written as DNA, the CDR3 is TGTGCCAGCAGCTTATCGTCCGGGACAGCTAATTCACCCCTCCACTTT. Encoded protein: CASSLSSGTANSPLHF.

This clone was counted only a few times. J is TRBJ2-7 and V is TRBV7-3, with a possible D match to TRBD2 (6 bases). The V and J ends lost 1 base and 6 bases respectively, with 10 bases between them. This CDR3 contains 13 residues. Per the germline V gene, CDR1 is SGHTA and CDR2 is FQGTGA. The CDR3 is CASSLRQGGEQYF. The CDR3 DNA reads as TGTGCCAGCAGCTTAAGGCAGGGAGGCGAGCAGTACTTC.

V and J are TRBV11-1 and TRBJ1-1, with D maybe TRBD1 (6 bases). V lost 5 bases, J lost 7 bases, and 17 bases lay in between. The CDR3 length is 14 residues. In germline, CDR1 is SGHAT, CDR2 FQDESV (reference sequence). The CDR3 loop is CASSHNREVYEAFF. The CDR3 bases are TGTGCCAGCAGCCATAACAGGGAAGTCTATGAAGCTTTCTTT.

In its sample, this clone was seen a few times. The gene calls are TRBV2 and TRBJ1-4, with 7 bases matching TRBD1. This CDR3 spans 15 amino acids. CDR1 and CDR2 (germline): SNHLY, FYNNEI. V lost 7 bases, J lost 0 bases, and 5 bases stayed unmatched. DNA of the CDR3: TGTGCCAGCAATCGGCAGGGGGCAACTAATGAAAAACTGTTTTTT. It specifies CASNRQGATNEKLFF.

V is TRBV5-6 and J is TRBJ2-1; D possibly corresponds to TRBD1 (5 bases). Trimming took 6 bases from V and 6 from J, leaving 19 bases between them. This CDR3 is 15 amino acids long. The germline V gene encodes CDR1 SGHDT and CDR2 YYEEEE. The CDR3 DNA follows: TGTGCCAGCACCAGCTTGAAAGGCAGGGCCAATGAGCAGTTCTTC. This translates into CASTSLKGRANEQFF.

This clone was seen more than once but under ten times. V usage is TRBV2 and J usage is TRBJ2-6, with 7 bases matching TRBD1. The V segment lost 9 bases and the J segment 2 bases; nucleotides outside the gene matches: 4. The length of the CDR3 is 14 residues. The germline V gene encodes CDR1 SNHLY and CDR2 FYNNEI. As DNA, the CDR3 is TGTGCCAGTGCCGACAGGGCTGGGGCCAACGTCCTGACTTTC. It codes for CASADRAGANVLTF. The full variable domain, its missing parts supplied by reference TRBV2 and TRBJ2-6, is EPEVTQTPSHQVTQMGQEVILRCVPISNHLYFYWYRQILGQKVEFLVSFYNNEISEKSEIFDDQFSVERPDGSNFTLKIRSTKLEDSAMYFCASADRAGANVLTFGAGSRLTVL.